This entry lists 28 T cell receptor beta chains sequenced from one sample in a study of blood T cell repertoires in COVID-19. Sequenced by immunoSEQ multiplex PCR; TCRdb stores in-frame clones only, minus some. The table includes about 59,000 clones, less than 90% detected once. The sequenced sample consisted of peripheral blood. The receptors derive from a man older than 75 in a cohort sampled during active COVID-19.

The chain carries TRBV14 and TRBJ2-2; no reliable D call. CDR1 and CDR2 (germline): SGHDN, FVKESK. The CDR3 covers 17 residues. Trimming stripped 2 bases from V and 1 base from J, with 14 bases between. The CDR3 region has the DNA TGTGCCAGCAGCCAATTAGGAAGAGGATTGAACACCGGGGAGCTGTTTTTT. The encoded protein is CASSQLGRGLNTGELFF. Filled out from reference TRBV14 and TRBJ2-2, the complete variable domain reads EAGVTQFPSHSVIEKGQTVTLRCDPISGHDNLYWYRRVMGKEIKFLLHFVKESKQDESGMPNNRFLAERTGGTYSTLKVQPAELEDSGVYFCASSQLGRGLNTGELFFGEGSRLTVL.

This rearrangement joins TRBV9 to TRBJ2-2; D is unclear. The CDR3 has 16 residues. Per the germline V gene, CDR1 is SGDLS and CDR2 is YYNGEE. The V and J ends lost 0 bases and 3 bases respectively, with 12 bases between them. The CDR3: CASSVAGTSYTGELFF. As DNA, the CDR3 is TGTGCCAGCAGCGTAGCTGGCACGTCGTACACCGGGGAGCTGTTTTTT. The full variable domain, rest sourced from reference TRBV9 and TRBJ2-2, is DSGVTQTPKHLITATGQRVTLRCSPRSGDLSVYWYQQSLDQGLQFLIQYYNGEERAKGNILERFSAQQFPDLHSELNLSSLELGDSALYFCASSVAGTSYTGELFFGEGSRLTVL.

The V gene is TRBV6-5, the J gene TRBJ1-2; D is ambiguous. Trimming removed 6 bases at V and 8 bases at J, with 10 bases between. CDR3 length equals 11 residues. The germline CDR1 and CDR2 sequences are MNHEY and SVGAGI. This chain's CDR3 is CASRTALGYTF. CDR3 nucleotide sequence: TGTGCCAGCAGAACAGCTTTGGGCTACACCTTC.

The chain links TRBV6-5 to TRBJ1-3; 7 bases match TRBD1. This CDR3 has 14 residues. V lost 5 bases, J lost 3 bases, and 4 bases stayed unmatched. The germline V gene has CDR1 MNHEY and CDR2 SVGAGI. The CDR3 DNA is TGTGCCAGCAGTATAGGGGGCTATGGAAACACCATATATTTT. Translating it yields CASSIGGYGNTIYF.

The chain recombines TRBV7-9 with TRBJ1-2, with 8 positions matching TRBD1. Germline CDR1 SEHNR, CDR2 FQNEAQ (reference sequence). Germline trimming cut 4 bases from V and 3 bases from J; bases unmatched to any gene: 7. This CDR3 region has 15 residues. The CDR3 loop is CASSSTDRDDYGYTF. The CDR3 nucleotides read TGTGCCAGCAGCTCGACGGACAGGGATGACTATGGCTACACCTTC. Full variable domain (outside the CDR3, taken from reference TRBV7-9 and TRBJ1-2): DTGVSQNPRHKITKRGQNVTFRCDPISEHNRLYWYRQTLGQGPEFLTYFQNEAQLEKSRLLSDRFSAERPKGSFSTLEIQRTEQGDSAMYLCASSSTDRDDYGYTFGSGTRLTVV.

CDR3 sequence reads: CASSPDRDYEQYF. The DNA for the CDR3 is TGTGCCAGCAGTCCCGACAGGGACTACGAGCAGTACTTC. The rearrangement joins TRBV6-6 to TRBJ2-7; 7 nucleotides match TRBD1. The CDR3 extends over 13 amino acids. V lost 5 bases and J lost 3; bases outside the gene matches: 4. Germline V lookup: CDR1 MNHNY, CDR2 SVGAGI (reference sequence).

The chain links TRBV9 to TRBJ2-5; 9 bases map to TRBD1. The CDR3 is 14 amino acids. V trimming: 3 bases; J trimming: 5 bases; junction bases outside the gene matches: 5. Germline values: CDR1 SGDLS, CDR2 YYNGEE. The CDR3 here is CASSAGQGWETQYF. CDR3 DNA: TGTGCCAGCAGCGCGGGACAGGGCTGGGAGACCCAGTACTTC.

This sequence joins TRBV7-7 and TRBJ2-5, with TRBD2 identical over 11 bases. This CDR3 is 15 amino acids long. V lost 5 bases and J lost 5; bases outside the gene matches: 7. Germline lookup yields CDR1 SSHAT and CDR2 FNYEAQ (reference sequence). The CDR3 reads CASSPTSGGGETQYF. Written as DNA, the CDR3 is TGTGCCAGCAGCCCTACTAGCGGGGGAGGGGAGACCCAGTACTTC.

V gene TRBV5-6 combines with J gene TRBJ1-2; D gene uncertain. V was cut by 4 bases and J by 3 bases, with 10 bases left in between. This CDR3 contains 13 residues. Germline CDR1 SGHDT, CDR2 YYEEEE. The CDR3 DNA is TGTGCCAGCAGCCAAGACACGGACTATGGCTACACCTTC. This codes for CASSQDTDYGYTF.

The V and J genes are TRBV5-6 and TRBJ2-3; perhaps TRBD2 as D (6 bases). This CDR3 comprises 16 residues. V gave up 4 bases and J gave up 2 bases, with 17 bases separating them. Germline V gene lookup returns CDR1 SGHDT and CDR2 YYEEEE. This CDR3 is CASSDRLRGITDTQYF. Written as DNA, the CDR3 is TGTGCCAGCAGCGACCGTCTGCGGGGAATCACAGATACGCAGTATTTT.

The chain employs TRBV25-1 and TRBJ2-3; 9 bases map to TRBD1. Looked up from germline, CDR1 is MGHDK and CDR2 is SYGVNS. There are 16 residues in the CDR3. Losses at the gene ends were 4 bases for V and 1 base for J; bases not matched to a gene: 6. CDR3 region: CASSGTRTGGTDTQYF. The CDR3 DNA follows: TGTGCCAGCAGTGGGACTCGGACAGGGGGCACAGATACGCAGTATTTT.

DNA of the CDR3: TGCGCCAGCAGCTTGGTTGGCGGCAGCTCCTACAATGAGCAGTTCTTC. Residues: CASSLVGGSSYNEQFF. The rearrangement links TRBV5-1 to TRBJ2-1, with unresolved D. V lost 0 bases and J 0 bases, leaving 10 bases between the germline ends. This CDR3 has 16 residues. CDR1 is SGHRS, CDR2 YFSETQ, per germline. The entire variable domain, with the rest obtained from reference TRBV5-1 and TRBJ2-1, is as follows: KAGVTQTPRYLIKTRGQQVTLSCSPISGHRSVSWYQQTPGQGLQFLFEYFSETQRNKGNFPGRFSGRQFSNSRSEMNVSTLELGDSALYLCASSLVGGSSYNEQFFGPGTRLTVL.

There are a few counts of this clone. V gene TRBV3-1 (or the pseudogene TRBV3-2) combines with J gene TRBJ1-1; D might be TRBD1 (5 bases). Germline V gene data show CDR1 as LGHDT and CDR2 as YNNKEL (reference sequence). The CDR3 has 14 amino acids. Trimming shortened V by 4 bases and J by 4 bases, and 13 bases separated the two germline ends. The CDR3 loop reads CASSPQGGGTEAFF. The CDR3 DNA reads TGTGCCAGCAGCCCGCAGGGAGGTGGCACTGAAGCTTTCTTT.

V and J are TRBV5-1 and TRBJ2-3; D possibly corresponds to TRBD2 (6 bases). V lost 4 bases and J lost 5, with 11 bases in between. CDR1 and CDR2 from the germline V gene are SGHRS and YFSETQ. This CDR3 contains 13 residues. For the CDR3, the DNA is TGCGCCAGCAGCCCGGACGGGAGAGATACGCAGTATTTT. Encoded protein: CASSPDGRDTQYF.

This rearrangement joins TRBV10-3 to TRBJ1-2; 10 bases align to TRBD1. J lost 2 bases, V lost 7 bases, and 4 bases had no gene match. The CDR3 is made up of 14 amino acids. Per the germline V gene, CDR1 is ENHRY and CDR2 is SYGVKD. CDR3 region: CAITWTGGNYGYTF. The DNA for the CDR3 is TGTGCCATCACGTGGACAGGGGGAAACTATGGCTACACCTTC.

The rearrangement links TRBV7-9 to TRBJ1-2; D gene ambiguous. The germline gives CDR1 SEHNR, CDR2 FQNEAQ (reference sequence). The CDR3 contains 15 residues. Trimming removed 1 base from V and 2 bases from J, with 11 bases in between. For the CDR3, the DNA is TGTGCCAGCAGCTTAGGAGGAGGTCAGAACTATGGCTACACCTTC. Its protein product is CASSLGGGQNYGYTF.

Note on this clone: Other DNA sequences from this sample encode an identical CDR3 as well. J is TRBJ2-1 and V is TRBV5-1; 9 positions match TRBD1. CDR3 length equals 15 residues. V was pared by 0 bases and J by 6 bases, with 4 bases of the junction left unmatched. Looked up from germline, CDR1 is SGHRS and CDR2 is YFSETQ. Here the CDR3 DNA reads TGCGCCAGCAGCTTGGGACAGGGGGGTTCCAATGAGCAGTTCTTC. It translates to CASSLGQGGSNEQFF.

The chain joins TRBV2 to TRBJ1-1; D possibly corresponds to TRBD1 (6 bases). In germline, CDR1 is SNHLY, CDR2 FYNNEI. V dropped 7 bases and J dropped 2 bases, with 11 bases sitting between them. CDR3 size: 13 residues. The CDR3 bases are TGTGCCAGCAACACTGGGGGCAACACTGAAGCTTTCTTT. Translated: CASNTGGNTEAFF.

J is TRBJ1-2 and V is TRBV5-6; 8 nucleotides agree with TRBD1. V dropped 3 bases and J dropped 8; count of bases not matched to a gene: 6. The CDR3 is 13 residues long. CDR1 SGHDT and CDR2 YYEEEE come from the germline V gene. The CDR3 DNA reads TGTGCCAGCAGCTGGACGACAGGGGACGGCTACACCTTC. This encodes CASSWTTGDGYTF.

This chain links TRBV7-9 with TRBJ1-1; TRBD1 might be the D (6 bases). V lost 5 bases, J lost 4 bases, and 14 bases lay in between. The length of the CDR3 is 14 residues. Germline CDR1 is SEHNR and CDR2 is FQNEAQ (reference sequence). For the CDR3, the DNA is TGTGCCAGCAGCCGAGGGGGTGGTGGCACTGAAGCTTTCTTT. Protein: CASSRGGGGTEAFF. Complete variable domain (other parts from reference TRBV7-9 and TRBJ1-1): DTGVSQNPRHKITKRGQNVTFRCDPISEHNRLYWYRQTLGQGPEFLTYFQNEAQLEKSRLLSDRFSAERPKGSFSTLEIQRTEQGDSAMYLCASSRGGGGTEAFFGQGTRLTVV.

The J gene is TRBJ2-1, the V gene TRBV19, with D possibly TRBD1 on 5 matching bases. Trimming took off 1 base at V and 9 bases at J, with 16 bases between the two ends. This CDR3 is 15 amino acids long. In germline, CDR1 is LNHDA, CDR2 SQIVND (reference sequence). For the CDR3, the DNA is TGTGCCAGTAGTATAGCCGGACATCTTTCTGGTGAGCAGTTCTTC. Translating gives CASSIAGHLSGEQFF.

J is TRBJ1-6 and V is TRBV6-5; tentatively, D is TRBD1 (6 bases). Trimming left V 4 bases short and J 5 bases short, with 12 bases between. The length of the CDR3 is 15 residues. Germline-derived CDR1 and CDR2 are MNHEY and SVGAGI. DNA of the CDR3: TGTGCCAGCAGTTTGGACAGTCTTAATAATTCACCCCTCCACTTT. Protein sequence: CASSLDSLNNSPLHF.

The sample holds one count of this clone. The chain recombines TRBV21-1 with TRBJ1-5. TRBV21-1 is deemed a pseudogene. The CDR3 runs 17 residues. The CDR3 nucleotides are TGTGCCAGCACCCCACGGTCGGGTAAGCAATCCAATCAGCCCCAGCATTTT. Protein product: CASTPRSGKQSNQPQHF.

The rearrangement uses TRBV6-5 and TRBJ2-5, with a weak D call TRBD2 (6 bases). V dropped 6 bases and J dropped 4 bases, with 12 bases sitting between them. Germline lookup yields CDR1 MNHEY and CDR2 SVGAGI. This CDR3 is built from 13 residues. CDR3 loop: CASRGDWRETQYF. In DNA, the CDR3 is TGTGCCAGCAGAGGGGACTGGAGAGAGACCCAGTACTTC.

This chain joins TRBV4-2 and TRBJ2-3; a possible D gene is TRBD1 (6 bases). V was trimmed by 4 bases and J by 1 base, leaving 12 bases between them. The CDR3 has 15 residues. Germline CDR1 and CDR2: LGHNA and YNFKEQ. CDR3 protein: CASSRGGSGTDTQYF. As DNA, the CDR3 is TGTGCCAGCAGCCGAGGGGGTTCCGGCACAGATACGCAGTATTTT.

This clone was seen just once. V gene TRBV7-2 combines with J gene TRBJ2-7, with a weak D call TRBD2 (7 bases). Trimming took 0 bases from V and 3 from J, leaving 12 bases between them. The CDR3 has 15 amino acids. Germline V gene lookup returns CDR1 SGHTA and CDR2 FQGNSA. CDR3 sequence: CASSLAGGPVYEQYF. The CDR3 DNA is TGTGCCAGCAGCTTAGCGGGGGGGCCGGTCTACGAGCAGTACTTC.

V gene TRBV9 combines with J gene TRBJ1-2; TRBD1 aligns across 10 bases. There are 18 residues in the CDR3. The germline V gene has CDR1 SGDLS and CDR2 YYNGEE. Unmatched junction bases numbered 10, after V lost 0 bases and J lost 2 bases. The CDR3 protein is CASSVETGGPYGNYGYTF. The CDR3 nucleotides are TGTGCCAGCAGCGTAGAGACAGGGGGCCCATATGGGAACTATGGCTACACCTTC. Together with reference TRBV9 and TRBJ1-2, the CDR3 gives the full variable domain: DSGVTQTPKHLITATGQRVTLRCSPRSGDLSVYWYQQSLDQGLQFLIQYYNGEERAKGNILERFSAQQFPDLHSELNLSSLELGDSALYFCASSVETGGPYGNYGYTFGSGTRLTVV.

V gene TRBV10-3 combines with J gene TRBJ1-6; no clear D. V was cut by 4 bases and J by 7 bases, with 5 bases left in between. This CDR3 spans 12 amino acids. Germline CDR1 ENHRY, CDR2 SYGVKD. The CDR3 region is CAISGANSPLHF. The DNA for the CDR3 is TGTGCCATCAGTGGGGCGAATTCACCCCTCCACTTT.